This T cell receptor (beta chain) was identified during a study of blood T cell repertoires in COVID-19. Across the study: Samples taken during acute and convalescent COVID-19 were collected in the United States, Italy and Spain. T cells, B-cell-depleted T cells, or PBMCs provided the cDNA or gDNA that served as material.

Here immunoSEQ multiplex PCR was the method, and the copy in TCRdb shows in-frame clones only, minus some. Of 200,000 to 250,000 clones detected, around 88% appear once; the ten largest clones hold roughly 1.5%. The CDR3 runs to 14 residues. The ends lost 7 bases at V and 5 bases at J; junction bases unmatched: 7. Germline CDR1 reads LNHDA; CDR2 reads SQIVND (reference sequence). The sequence was collected from a man in his late teens or twenties with active or convalescent COVID-19. The V gene is TRBV19, the J gene TRBJ1-1; 10 nucleotides line up with TRBD1. What was sequenced was peripheral blood. The CDR3 DNA follows: TGTGCCAGTACGGCCTGGGACAGGGGTACTGAAGCTTTCTTT. Translating it yields CASTAWDRGTEAFF.